One and the same sample provided the 19 T cell receptor beta chains below, sequenced in a study of T cell repertoires in cytomegalovirus infection. No antigens are known for them. TCRdb re-derived calls from the reads in MiXCR, one entry per CDR3 protein. The table lists hundreds of thousands of distinct CDR3 sequences, around a third of them singletons. The specimen comprised cultured PBMCs, sampled from culture after CMV antigen stimulation. The receptor source for this set is a human donor in good health (CMV status not recorded). Some clones in this sample may be carry-over from other donors' samples.

In its sample, this clonotype was seen many times. V gene TRBV7-8 combines with J gene TRBJ2-5; a weak D match, TRBD1 (5 bases). The ends were cut back, 1 base at V and 5 bases at J, with 11 bases in the middle. The germline CDR1 and CDR2 sequences are SGHVS and FQNEAQ. CDR3 length equals 14 residues. The CDR3 region has the DNA TGTGCCAGCAGCTTAGTACAGGAATCGGAGACCCAGTACTTC. The encoded protein is CASSLVQESETQYF.

The rearrangement joins TRBV14 to TRBJ2-1; a weak D match, TRBD2 (6 bases). The CDR3 contains 13 residues. CDR1 is SGHDN and CDR2 is FVKESK in the germline V gene. V was clipped by 4 bases and J by 8 bases, with 12 bases between them. The CDR3 coding sequence is TGTGCCAGCAGCCGGCTAGCGTTTGATGAGCAGTTCTTC. Amino acids: CASSRLAFDEQFF.

The rearrangement links TRBV9 to TRBJ2-1; a weak D match, TRBD2 (6 bases). Trimming pared 2 bases from V and 3 bases from J, leaving 12 bases between. Germline V gene data show CDR1 as SGDLS and CDR2 as YYNGEE. The CDR3 has 15 amino acids. CDR3: CASSVEIADYNEQFF. The CDR3 DNA reads TGTGCCAGCAGCGTTGAAATAGCGGACTACAATGAGCAGTTCTTC.

The V call is TRBV6-5, the J call TRBJ1-5, with unresolved D. Trimming took off 6 bases at V and 9 bases at J, with 15 bases between the two ends. Germline values: CDR1 MNHEY, CDR2 SVGAGI. The CDR3 spans 13 residues. The CDR3, as DNA: TGTGCCAGCAGCCGATCCTCGGCATCGCCCCAGCATTTT. It yields the protein CASSRSSASPQHF.

This clonotype was recorded only once. The chain links TRBV5-3 to TRBJ2-3, with 7 positions matching TRBD1. TRBV5-3 is an open reading frame, and its role is uncertain. CDR3 size: 15 residues. Trimming cost V 8 bases and J 0 bases; bases outside gene matches: 9. The CDR3 loop is CASSPGGTSTDTQYF. CDR3 coding DNA: TGTGCCAGCAGCCCAGGGGGAACTAGCACAGATACGCAGTATTTT.

The V gene is TRBV12-3 or TRBV12-4, the J gene TRBJ2-5; D ambiguous. There are 12 residues in the CDR3. V was shortened by 4 bases and J by 7 bases, with 10 bases between the two germline ends. The CDR3 spells CASSSTQRTQYF. The CDR3 DNA is TGTGCCAGCAGTTCTACCCAGCGGACCCAGTACTTC.

The rearrangement uses TRBV19 and TRBJ1-3; D is perhaps TRBD1 (5 bases). CDR1 and CDR2 (germline): LNHDA, SQIVND (reference sequence). The germline V and J ends were trimmed by 5 bases and 4 bases, with 12 bases remaining between them. CDR3 length equals 14 residues. The CDR3 DNA reads TGTGCCAGTAGTTCGGGGACCCGAGGAAACACCATATATTTT. Translation gives CASSSGTRGNTIYF.

The rearrangement links TRBV4-1 to TRBJ2-5; the match to TRBD1 covers 7 bases. CDR3 length: 15 amino acids. V lost 2 bases to trimming and J lost 5 bases; unmatched junction nucleotides: 8. Germline V CDR1 and CDR2: MGHRA, YSYEKL. CDR3 nucleotides: TGCGCCAGCAGCCAATACAGGGGTCCAGGGGAGACCCAGTACTTC. Translation: CASSQYRGPGETQYF.

In this sample, this clonotype turned up a few times. The chain carries TRBV10-3 and TRBJ1-6, with TRBD1 identical over 12 bases. This CDR3 is 16 amino acids long. The germline V gene encodes CDR1 ENHRY and CDR2 SYGVKD. Losses at the gene ends were 4 bases for V and 8 bases for J; bases not matched to a gene: 6. CDR3 nucleotides: TGTGCCATCAGTGGCGGGACAGGGGGCAGTGATTCACCCCTCCACTTT. Its protein is CAISGGTGGSDSPLHF.

This clonotype came up a few times. The chain joins TRBV6-1 to TRBJ1-1; 7 nucleotides match TRBD1. J lost 3 bases, V lost 5 bases, and 12 bases had no gene match. Germline-derived CDR1 and CDR2 are MNHNS and SASEGT. CDR3 size: 16 residues. The CDR3 region has the DNA TGTGCCAGCAGTTCCAGGGGGGGTACGTTGGACACTGAAGCTTTCTTT. Its translation is CASSSRGGTLDTEAFF.

This clonotype appeared many times. J is TRBJ2-3 and V is TRBV7-2; D is unclear. This CDR3 contains 14 residues. CDR1 and CDR2 (germline): SGHTA, FQGNSA. V was trimmed by 1 base and J by 4 bases, leaving 9 bases between them. The CDR3, as DNA: TGTGCCAGCAGCTTAGGAGGCCCCCCAGATACGCAGTATTTT. Its translation: CASSLGGPPDTQYF.

This clonotype occurred many times. The rearrangement joins TRBV7-9 to TRBJ2-5; tentative D call: TRBD2 (5 bases). This CDR3 has 15 amino acids. V dropped 0 bases and J dropped 2 bases, with 10 bases sitting between them. CDR1 is SEHNR and CDR2 is FQNEAQ in the germline V gene (reference sequence). As DNA, the CDR3 is TGTGCCAGCAGCTTAGCTCCTAGGACTCAAGAGACCCAGTACTTC. Translation: CASSLAPRTQETQYF.

This clonotype was found a few times. The chain joins TRBV20-1 to TRBJ2-7, with 10 positions matching TRBD2. The CDR3 is 14 amino acids. Trimming took 6 bases from V and 4 from J; bases not matched to a gene: 9. Germline V gene data show CDR1 as DFQATT and CDR2 as SNEGSKA (reference sequence). The CDR3 sequence is CSAMQRGGRYEQYF. DNA for the CDR3: TGCAGTGCCATGCAGCGGGGGGGCCGTTACGAGCAGTACTTC.

This clonotype was seen ten or more times. This chain links TRBV7-2 with TRBJ2-1; D might be TRBD1 (5 bases). This CDR3 is built from 11 residues. Germline-derived CDR1 and CDR2 are SGHTA and FQGNSA. V lost 6 bases to trimming and J lost 9 bases, with 9 bases between them. This CDR3 reads CASRGAVEQFF. The CDR3 DNA is TGTGCCAGCAGAGGGGCAGTTGAGCAGTTCTTC.

This clonotype was seen a few times. The chain has TRBV6-2 or TRBV6-3 and TRBJ2-2; 7 positions agree with TRBD2. The CDR3 has 15 amino acids. V lost 6 bases and J lost 3; bases outside the gene matches: 7. Germline CDR1 and CDR2: MNHEY and SVGEGT. CDR3 coding DNA: TGTGCCAGCAGCTCCGGGACTATTGACACCGGGGAGCTGTTTTTT. Protein sequence: CASSSGTIDTGELFF.

In this sample, this clonotype turned up a few times. The chain joins TRBV4-2 to TRBJ2-1, with 8 bases aligning to TRBD2. Germline V gene lookup returns CDR1 LGHNA and CDR2 YNFKEQ. Trimming removed 0 bases from V and 2 bases from J; junction bases left unmatched: 9. The CDR3 spans 18 residues. The CDR3 protein is CASSQDSWREDPYNEQFF. The CDR3 DNA is TGTGCCAGCAGCCAAGATTCGTGGCGGGAGGATCCCTACAATGAGCAGTTCTTC.

This clonotype was detected ten times or more. The gene calls are TRBV7-2 and TRBJ2-3; 7 nucleotides match TRBD2. The CDR3 consists of 17 residues. Unmatched junction bases numbered 7, after V lost 0 bases and J lost 1 base. CDR1 SGHTA and CDR2 FQGNSA come from the germline V gene. CDR3 sequence: CASSLALLAGRTDTQYF. CDR3 sequence (DNA): TGTGCCAGCAGCTTAGCGTTGTTAGCGGGTCGCACAGATACGCAGTATTTT.

This clonotype occurred a few times. V is TRBV10-2 and J is TRBJ1-4; no definite D call. V lost 6 bases, J lost 6 bases, and 8 bases lay in between. Germline V gene data show CDR1 as WSHSY and CDR2 as SAAADI. The length of the CDR3 is 12 residues. In DNA, the CDR3 is TGCGCCAGCAGGGATCCGGATGAAAAACTGTTTTTT. Translation: CASRDPDEKLFF.

This rearrangement joins TRBV2 to TRBJ1-1; tentatively, D is TRBD1 (5 bases). There are 13 residues in the CDR3. V was trimmed by 11 bases and J by 1 base, leaving 14 bases between them. The germline gives CDR1 SNHLY, CDR2 FYNNEI. The CDR3 DNA reads TGTGCCGGGTGGGGCAGGGAGAACACTGAAGCTTTCTTT. Its protein is CAGWGRENTEAFF.